The clone carrying this T cell receptor beta chain was seen just once. Its specificity is unknown. Trimming took off 2 bases at V and 10 bases at J, with 15 bases between the two ends. This CDR3 has 14 amino acids. Germline CDR1 and CDR2: SEHNR and FQNEAQ (reference sequence). One entry per CDR3 protein, called by TCRdb with MiXCR from the reads. The data contain 250,000 to 300,000 distinct CDR3 sequences, around 25% of them singletons. This sample was included in a study of T cell repertoires in cytomegalovirus infection. Turning to the study itself: A matching HLA type, together with CMV infection, was signaled by public TCR beta signatures.

Study-level findings and limits: CMV carriers having the relevant HLA were flagged by cumulative public TCR beta family frequency. HLA-C-restricted CMV clonotypes gave the most frequent clonotype in two of eight donors.

This sequence joins TRBV7-9 and TRBJ2-1; tentatively, D is TRBD2 (6 bases). The sample consisted of PBMCs. The clonotype originates from a human donor in good health (CMV status not recorded). Some clones in this sample may be carry-over from other donors' samples. DNA for the CDR3: TGTGCCAGCAGCTTAAGTCTAGCGAGAGGAGAGCAGTTCTTC. Amino acids: CASSLSLARGEQFF. Full variable domain (missing parts from reference TRBV7-9 and TRBJ2-1): DTGVSQNPRHKITKRGQNVTFRCDPISEHNRLYWYRQTLGQGPEFLTYFQNEAQLEKSRLLSDRFSAERPKGSFSTLEIQRTEQGDSAMYLCASSLSLARGEQFFGPGTRLTVL.